This TCR beta chain was sequenced in a study of cytomegalovirus exposure and HLA in healthy donors. In the PCR, 60 Vbeta and 13 Jbeta primers were used. Produced via immunoSEQ multiplex PCR; TCRdb's table is partial and in-frame only. This sample contains about 170,000 clones. The CDR3 is made up of 13 amino acids. Trimming removed 4 bases at V and 13 bases at J, with 19 bases between. CDR1 and CDR2 from the germline V gene are MNHEY and SVGAGI. The rearrangement uses TRBV6-5 and TRBJ2-5, with a weak D call TRBD2 (6 bases). The sample taken for sequencing was PBMCs. The source is a woman between 18 and 29 years old in good health and CMV-seropositive. This chain's CDR3 is CASSSSPWLGGYF. The CDR3 DNA reads as TGTGCCAGCAGTTCTTCCCCGTGGTTGGGGGGGTACTTC.